This is a list of T cell receptor beta chains from one sample in a study of T cells after yellow fever vaccination. TCRdb processed the 5' RACE reads anew with MiXCR; each CDR3 protein has one entry. The data contain approximately 510,000 distinct CDR3 sequences, 21% of them singletons. The specimen was PBMCs, collected about 20 days after the first yellow fever vaccination. Receptor source: a man between 18 and 29 years old who received the YFV17D yellow fever vaccine. Each CDR3 is given with its conserved first and last residue. Each record gives: V gene, clone size, J gene, D gene, CDR3 DNA, CDR3 protein. The D gene is left open where the match is weak. Clone size is not always given. Where it is, it says once, few, many or a class for expanded clones.

>TRBV7-9|few|TRBJ1-4|.
TGTGCCAGCAGACCCTCCCGCTCCGGGGGACCTAATGAAAAACTGTTTTTT
CASRPSRSGGPNEKLFF
>TRBV10-3|.|TRBJ2-7|TRBD1
TGTGCCATCAGTGAGACGGGCGGACAGGGCTACGAGCAGTACTTC
CAISETGGQGYEQYF
>TRBV4-2|few|TRBJ2-3|TRBD2
TGTGCCAGCAGCCTTGGGACTAGCCGACAACCAGATACGCAGTATTTT
CASSLGTSRQPDTQYF
>TRBV29-1|.|TRBJ2-5|TRBD2
TGCAGCGTTGTACCCAGCGGGGTAGGCGAGACCCAGTACTTC
CSVVPSGVGETQYF
>TRBV3-1|.|TRBJ2-3|TRBD2
TGTGCCAGCAGCCAAGATGGGCTAGCGGGGGGCGATACGCAGTATTTT
CASSQDGLAGGDTQYF
>TRBV10-3|.|TRBJ1-5|TRBD1
TGTGCCATCAGTGTCAGGGGGAGAGGGAGCAATCAGCCCCAGCATTTT
CAISVRGRGSNQPQHF
>TRBV20-1|few|TRBJ1-5|.
TGCAGTGCTAGAAGTCCCAGCAATCAGCCCCAGCATTTT
CSARSPSNQPQHF
>TRBV24-1|.|TRBJ2-1|TRBD2
TGTGCCACCAGTGGGGAGCGGGGGGATCCCAATGAGCAGTTCTTC
CATSGERGDPNEQFF
>TRBV7-2|.|TRBJ1-5|.
TGTGCCAGCAGCTTATATAGGGAGGATCAGCCCCAGCATTTT
CASSLYREDQPQHF
>TRBV29-1|few|TRBJ2-3|TRBD1
TGCAGCGTCTTCACCTGGACAGGGACAGATACGCAGTATTTT
CSVFTWTGTDTQYF
>TRBV29-1|.|TRBJ2-5|.
TGCAGCGTCGCGCTAGGACCCGCCGGCGGGACCCAGTACTTC
CSVALGPAGGTQYF
>TRBV29-1|.|TRBJ2-3|TRBD2
TGCAGCGTTACGAGCGGGGGGGCAGGAGATACGCAGTATTTT
CSVTSGGAGDTQYF
>TRBV9|few|TRBJ2-1|.
TGTGCCAGCAGCGTAGCCCCGACTGGGGGGATAACCTACAATGAGCAGTTCTTC
CASSVAPTGGITYNEQFF
>TRBV4-3|many|TRBJ2-4|.
TGCGCCAGCAGCCCGGGGGTAGGGAACATTCAGTACTTC
CASSPGVGNIQYF
>TRBV9|.|TRBJ2-1|TRBD1
TGTGCCAGCAGCGTAGCTCAGGGACAGGGTTACAATGAGCAGTTCTTC
CASSVAQGQGYNEQFF
>TRBV4-2|.|TRBJ2-1|TRBD1
TGTGCCAGCAGCCAAGTTGTGTCTGGGACAGGGGGCAATGAGCAGTTCTTC
CASSQVVSGTGGNEQFF
>TRBV7-3|few|TRBJ2-3|.
TGTGCCAGCAGCTTAGTAGTAGAAGATACGCAGTATTTT
CASSLVVEDTQYF
>TRBV7-2|.|TRBJ1-4|.
TGTGCCAGCAGCTTCTACCCCCGACAGACTGAAAAACTGTTTTTT
CASSFYPRQTEKLFF
>TRBV27|.|TRBJ1-2|.
TGTGCCAGCAGTTGGTTGGGGGGGGCTGGGGGCTACACCTTC
CASSWLGGAGGYTF
>TRBV18|.|TRBJ2-5|.
TGTGCCAGCTCAGTCCGCCGAGAAGAGACCCAGTACTTC
CASSVRREETQYF
>TRBV12-3/TRBV12-4|.|TRBJ1-6|.
TGTGCCAGCAGTGGCGTCCCGCGGGGGCGCAATTCACCCCTCCACTTT
CASSGVPRGRNSPLHF
>TRBV9|few|TRBJ2-7|.
TGTGCCAGCAGCCGGGACTCCTTGCCAGAGCAGTACTTC
CASSRDSLPEQYF
>TRBV7-9|many|TRBJ1-1|TRBD1
TGTGCCAGCAGCCCGACAGGGTTGAACACTGAAGCTTTCTTT
CASSPTGLNTEAFF
>TRBV10-3|.|TRBJ2-3|TRBD1
TGTGCCATCAGTGAGAGGCACTGGACAGGCGGGCCAGATACGCAGTATTTT
CAISERHWTGGPDTQYF